This T cell receptor beta chain was identified during a study of cytomegalovirus exposure and HLA in healthy donors. At the level of the study: Genotyping showed 81% of approximately 430 donors falling in the Caucasian-associated ancestry cluster.

Overall study findings and caveats: The study listed approximately 160 cytomegalovirus-associated TCR beta chains. The likely origin of a cluster of highly shared sequence variants was a sequencing artifact. Later on, an analysis showed TCR association rates differing by HLA locus, with DRB1 the most and HLA-C the fewest.

Use of 60 Vbeta and 13 Jbeta primers characterized the PCR. Method: immunoSEQ multiplex PCR; TCRdb's copy keeps in-frame clones and lacks some. The profile shows over 150,000 clones, 77% of them singletons. For this clone: Its antigen is unknown.

CDR1 LNHDA and CDR2 SQIVND come from the germline V gene (reference sequence). The V segment lost 1 base and the J segment 5 bases; nucleotides outside the gene matches: 15. The length of the CDR3 is 18 residues. This chain links TRBV19 with TRBJ2-5; 8 bases fit TRBD2. Sequenced: PBMCs. The receptor was isolated from a male donor in good health and CMV-seropositive. CDR3 nucleotides: TGTGCCAGTAGTATAGTCTCCGGACTAGCCTCGGGGATGGAGACCCAGTACTTC. Amino acid sequence: CASSIVSGLASGMETQYF.